Below, 3 T cell receptor beta chains from the same sample are listed, as sequenced in a study of cytomegalovirus exposure and HLA in healthy donors. The primer mix had 60 Vbeta and 13 Jbeta primers. Profiled with immunoSEQ multiplex PCR; TCRdb holds only in-frame clones, not every one. The data hold some 130,000 clones, with approximately 79% observed a single time. The sample was PBMCs. These receptors originate from a man aged 35 to 55 in good health and CMV-seropositive.

The chain has TRBV7-3 and TRBJ1-1, with D hard to call. Trimming removed 0 bases from V and 1 base from J, with 6 bases in between. From germline, CDR1 is SGHTA and CDR2 FQGTGA. The CDR3 consists of 14 residues. CDR3 in amino acids: CASSLTGGNTEAFF. CDR3 nucleotide sequence: TGTGCCAGCAGCTTAACGGGAGGGAACACTGAAGCTTTCTTT.

The genes are TRBV13 and TRBJ2-7; 14 nucleotides align to TRBD2. Trimming removed 6 bases from V and 4 bases from J; junction bases left unmatched: 5. Germline V CDR1 and CDR2: PRHDT, FYEKMQ (reference sequence). This CDR3 spans 15 amino acids. The CDR3 coding sequence is TGTGCCAGCAGAGAGGGACTAGCGGGAGAGTACGAGCAGTACTTC. Its protein product is CASREGLAGEYEQYF.

The CDR3 protein is CASSRQSTNYGYTF. For the CDR3, the DNA is TGTGCCAGCAGTCGACAGAGTACTAACTATGGCTACACCTTC. J is TRBJ1-2 and V is TRBV6-5; perhaps TRBD1 as D (5 bases). Germline V gene lookup returns CDR1 MNHEY and CDR2 SVGAGI. Trimming removed 5 bases from V and 0 bases from J, with 10 bases in between. The length of the CDR3 is 14 residues.